These 11 T cell receptor beta chains came from one sample sequenced in a study of cytomegalovirus exposure and HLA in healthy donors. 13 Jbeta primers and 60 Vbeta primers were used for the PCR. This table comes from immunoSEQ multiplex PCR, and its TCRdb copy is limited to in-frame clones, with some not included. The sample has tens of thousands of clones; 82% are singletons. The source material was PBMCs. The source is a man aged 45-65 years in good health and CMV-seronegative.

The rearrangement links TRBV4-3 to TRBJ2-7; 7 bases map to TRBD2. The CDR3 is made up of 16 amino acids. V trimming: 2 bases; J trimming: 0 bases; junction bases outside the gene matches: 7. Germline V gives CDR1 LGHNA, CDR2 YSLEER. The CDR3 spells CASSQTSAFLSYEQYF. In DNA, the CDR3 is TGCGCCAGCAGCCAAACTAGCGCCTTTCTCTCCTACGAGCAGTACTTC.

V and J are TRBV5-6 and TRBJ2-7; D is possibly TRBD2 (5 bases). This CDR3 is built from 12 residues. Germline V gene lookup returns CDR1 SGHDT and CDR2 YYEEEE. The ends were cut back, 4 bases at V and 3 bases at J, with 8 bases in the middle. The CDR3 DNA is TGTGCCAGCAGCCGCCGGGACTACGAGCAGTACTTC. This translates into CASSRRDYEQYF.

The CDR3 here is CASSTGQGNQPQHF. CDR3 nucleotides: TGCGCCAGCAGTACCGGACAGGGCAATCAGCCCCAGCATTTT. The V and J genes are TRBV5-1 and TRBJ1-5; 7 bases line up with TRBD1. The CDR3 has 14 amino acids. With 5 bases clipped from V and 2 bases from J, the junction kept 4 bases outside the gene matches. CDR1 is SGHRS and CDR2 is YFSETQ in the germline V gene. Full variable domain (missing parts from reference TRBV5-1 and TRBJ1-5): KAGVTQTPRYLIKTRGQQVTLSCSPISGHRSVSWYQQTPGQGLQFLFEYFSETQRNKGNFPGRFSGRQFSNSRSEMNVSTLELGDSALYLCASSTGQGNQPQHFGDGTRLSIL.

This chain links TRBV4-1 with TRBJ2-7; D perhaps matches TRBD2 (7 bases). The V gene's germline CDR1 is MGHRA and CDR2 YSYEKL. Trimming left V 2 bases short and J 0 bases short, with 26 bases between. This CDR3 has 20 amino acids. CDR3 region: CASSQLWPSGRGGNSYEQYF. CDR3 nucleotide sequence: TGCGCCAGCAGCCAATTATGGCCTAGCGGCCGAGGGGGTAACTCCTACGAGCAGTACTTC.

The V call is TRBV28, the J call TRBJ2-1; 8 nucleotides align to TRBD2. The CDR3 contains 15 residues. CDR1 and CDR2 from the germline V gene are MDHEN and SYDVKM. Losses at the gene ends were 3 bases for V and 10 bases for J; bases not matched to a gene: 11. In DNA form, the CDR3 reads TGTGCCAGCAGTTTTAGCGGGATCGCATCAAAGGAGCAGTTCTTC. It yields the protein CASSFSGIASKEQFF. Drawing the rest from reference TRBV28 and TRBJ2-1, the complete variable domain is DVKVTQSSRYLVKRTGEKVFLECVQDMDHENMFWYRQDPGLGLRLIYFSYDVKMKEKGDIPEGYSVSREKKERFSLILESASTNQTSMYLCASSFSGIASKEQFFGPGTRLTVL.

The chain joins TRBV5-1 to TRBJ2-1, with 7 nucleotides matching TRBD1. V shed 5 bases, J shed 4 bases, and the junction held 9 bases outside the gene matches. Germline V gene data show CDR1 as SGHRS and CDR2 as YFSETQ. There are 15 residues in the CDR3. The CDR3 loop reads CASSLRGGLYNEQFF. The DNA for the CDR3 is TGCGCCAGCAGTTTGAGAGGGGGCTTATACAATGAGCAGTTCTTC.

The rearrangement links TRBV29-1 to TRBJ1-2; D unresolved. Germline V lookup: CDR1 SQVTM, CDR2 ANQGSEA. The CDR3 is 11 residues long. V lost 6 bases to trimming and J lost 8 bases, with 13 bases between them. The CDR3 DNA follows: TGCAGCGTGGCCCCGGGGTCCGGCTACACCTTC. Protein: CSVAPGSGYTF.

This clone has more than one count but fewer than ten. This chain joins TRBV4-2 and TRBJ2-7, with a possible D match to TRBD2 (6 bases). CDR3 length equals 14 residues. V lost 4 bases, J lost 3 bases, and 13 bases lay in between. The V gene's germline CDR1 is LGHNA and CDR2 YNFKEQ. The CDR3 sequence: CASSPGLTGYEQYF. CDR3 bases: TGTGCCAGCAGCCCGGGACTTACGGGCTACGAGCAGTACTTC.

The rearrangement links TRBV4-3 to TRBJ2-7; 12 bases are a match to TRBD2. The CDR3 loop spans 17 amino acids. From germline, CDR1 is LGHNA and CDR2 YSLEER. Trimming removed 0 bases from V and 9 bases from J; junction bases left unmatched: 12. CDR3 bases: TGCGCCAGCAGCCAAGAAGAACTAGCGGGGGGAACCACGGGGCAGTACTTC. It is translated as CASSQEELAGGTTGQYF.

V and J are TRBV19 and TRBJ1-1; the D gene is possibly TRBD1 (6 bases). Germline V CDR1 and CDR2: LNHDA, SQIVND (reference sequence). This CDR3 region has 15 residues. The germline V and J ends were trimmed by 4 bases and 0 bases, with 12 bases remaining between them. The CDR3 DNA sequence: TGTGCCAGTAGTAGCACAGGGCGCATGAACACTGAAGCTTTCTTT. Translation gives CASSSTGRMNTEAFF.

V and J are TRBV6-1 and TRBJ1-1; the D gene is possibly TRBD1 (6 bases). The germline CDR1 and CDR2 sequences are MNHNS and SASEGT. V lost 5 bases to trimming and J lost 1 base, with 11 bases between them. The CDR3 covers 14 residues. In DNA, the CDR3 is TGTGCCAGCAGTCTACTGGACAGGAACACTGAAGCTTTCTTT. Its translation is CASSLLDRNTEAFF.